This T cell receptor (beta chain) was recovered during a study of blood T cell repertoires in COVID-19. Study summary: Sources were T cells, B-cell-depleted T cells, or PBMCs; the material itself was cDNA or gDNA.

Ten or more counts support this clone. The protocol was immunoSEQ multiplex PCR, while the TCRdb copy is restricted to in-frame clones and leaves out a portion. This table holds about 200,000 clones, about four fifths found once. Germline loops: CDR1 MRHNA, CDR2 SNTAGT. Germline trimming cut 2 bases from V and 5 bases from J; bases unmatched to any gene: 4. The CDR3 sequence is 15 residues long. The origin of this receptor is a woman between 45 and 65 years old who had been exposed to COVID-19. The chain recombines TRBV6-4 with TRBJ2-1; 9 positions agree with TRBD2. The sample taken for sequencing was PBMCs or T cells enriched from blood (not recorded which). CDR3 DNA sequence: TGTGCCAGCAGTGACGGCGGGGGGGGTAACAATGAGCAGTTCTTC. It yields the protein CASSDGGGGNNEQFF.